The 30 T cell receptor beta chains given below trace back to one sample, sequenced in a study of PD-L1 blockade in urothelial cancer. Only in-frame clones appear in the TCRdb table, and some are missing; sequencing was by immunoSEQ multiplex PCR. The sample shows fewer than 55,000 clones, more than 75% of them seen only once. The material was PBMCs, obtained around atezolizumab (anti-PD-L1) treatment. The origin of the receptors is a man in his sixties or seventies with urothelial cancer.

The genes are TRBV19 and TRBJ2-4; maybe TRBD2 (6 bases). Trimming pared 7 bases from V and 8 bases from J, leaving 18 bases between. Germline CDR1 LNHDA, CDR2 SQIVND (reference sequence). This CDR3 region has 14 residues. The CDR3 spells CASNAPGVADIQYF. The CDR3 coding sequence is TGTGCCAGTAATGCACCGGGAGTAGCGGACATTCAGTACTTC.

The V and J genes are TRBV28 and TRBJ2-7; no clear D. This CDR3 is 11 amino acids long. Germline CDR1 is MDHEN and CDR2 is SYDVKM. The V end lost 1 base, the J end lost 5 bases, and 3 bases lay between the germline ends. CDR3: CASSLSHEQYF. CDR3 DNA sequence: TGTGCCAGCAGTTTATCTCACGAGCAGTACTTC.

This chain joins TRBV7-2 and TRBJ1-1, with TRBD1 identical over 11 bases. The germline V gene has CDR1 SGHTA and CDR2 FQGNSA. V lost 2 bases and J lost 4; bases outside the gene matches: 6. This CDR3 has 16 amino acids. The CDR3 sequence is CASSLLKGTGGTEAFF. CDR3 nucleotide sequence: TGTGCCAGCAGCTTATTAAAAGGGACAGGGGGCACTGAAGCTTTCTTT.

CDR3 nucleotides: TGCGCCAGCAGCCAAGGGTTGTCTAGCGGGAACTACGAGCAGTACTTC. It translates to CASSQGLSSGNYEQYF. The V and J genes are TRBV4-1 and TRBJ2-7; 9 bases map to TRBD2. V trimming: 1 base; J trimming: 3 bases; junction bases outside the gene matches: 7. Germline CDR1 reads MGHRA; CDR2 reads YSYEKL. This CDR3 has 16 amino acids.

This clone was detected only a few times. In DNA, the CDR3 is TGCGCCAGCAGCACTAGCGGGAGGGCTAAAGAGACCCAGTACTTC. Encoded protein: CASSTSGRAKETQYF. V and J are TRBV5-1 and TRBJ2-5, with 13 nucleotides matching TRBD2. With V trimmed by 4 bases and J by 3 bases, 3 bases remained unmatched. The germline CDR1 and CDR2 sequences are SGHRS and YFSETQ. This CDR3 is built from 15 residues. Full variable domain (missing parts from reference TRBV5-1 and TRBJ2-5): KAGVTQTPRYLIKTRGQQVTLSCSPISGHRSVSWYQQTPGQGLQFLFEYFSETQRNKGNFPGRFSGRQFSNSRSEMNVSTLELGDSALYLCASSTSGRAKETQYFGPGTRLLVL.

A single count supports this clone. V and J are TRBV7-8 and TRBJ1-1; TRBD1 aligns across 12 bases. CDR3 length: 15 residues. Germline CDR1 is SGHVS and CDR2 is FQNEAQ. J was trimmed by 6 bases and V by 0 bases; bases with no gene match: 2. This CDR3 reads CASSLAGQGAPEAFF. In DNA, the CDR3 is TGTGCCAGCAGCTTAGCGGGACAGGGGGCCCCTGAAGCTTTCTTT.

The table lists this clone with a few counts. This chain connects TRBV4-1 to TRBJ1-2, with D unresolved. Per the germline V gene, CDR1 is MGHRA and CDR2 is YSYEKL. The V and J ends lost 0 bases and 8 bases respectively, with 13 bases between them. This CDR3 region has 14 residues. CDR3 nucleotide sequence: TGCGCCAGCAGCCAAGATTTGAGGGTAGGCGGCTACACCTTC. This gives the protein CASSQDLRVGGYTF.

In its sample, this clone was seen once. This chain uses TRBV6-5 with TRBJ2-1; D uncertain. The germline V gene has CDR1 MNHEY and CDR2 SVGAGI. Trimming stripped 11 bases from V and 5 bases from J, with 10 bases between. This CDR3 has 11 residues. The CDR3 DNA reads TGTGCCTCCCATACAGACAATGAGCAGTTCTTC. It yields the protein CASHTDNEQFF.

The chain uses TRBV5-1 and TRBJ1-2; D ambiguous. The germline CDR1 and CDR2 sequences are SGHRS and YFSETQ. This CDR3 is 15 amino acids long. Trimming pared 4 bases from V and 2 bases from J, leaving 15 bases between. CDR3 nucleotides: TGCGCCAGCAGCCCCCGTCAGGAAAAGAACTATGGCTACACCTTC. Its protein product is CASSPRQEKNYGYTF. Together with reference TRBV5-1 and TRBJ1-2, the CDR3 gives the full variable domain: KAGVTQTPRYLIKTRGQQVTLSCSPISGHRSVSWYQQTPGQGLQFLFEYFSETQRNKGNFPGRFSGRQFSNSRSEMNVSTLELGDSALYLCASSPRQEKNYGYTFGSGTRLTVV.

The chain combines TRBV6-6 with TRBJ2-3, with D possibly matching TRBD2 (5 bases). V lost 5 bases to trimming and J lost 0 bases, with 9 bases between them. The CDR3 extends over 14 amino acids. In germline, CDR1 is MNHNY, CDR2 SVGAGI (reference sequence). The CDR3 DNA reads as TGTGCCAGCAGTATCGGGATGAGCACAGATACGCAGTATTTT. This translates into CASSIGMSTDTQYF.

The chain links TRBV2 to TRBJ2-5; weak D call: TRBD1 (5 bases). Germline V CDR1 and CDR2: SNHLY, FYNNEI. The CDR3 is 13 amino acids. The germline V and J ends were trimmed by 5 bases and 4 bases, with 11 bases remaining between them. CDR3 sequence (DNA): TGTGCCAGCAGTAGACAGCTTCTAGAGACCCAGTACTTC. Translating it yields CASSRQLLETQYF.

V gene TRBV7-7 combines with J gene TRBJ2-5; 12 nucleotides agree with TRBD2. The CDR3 runs to 15 residues. Germline lookup yields CDR1 SSHAT and CDR2 FNYEAQ (reference sequence). V was clipped by 5 bases and J by 5 bases; unmatched bases: 6. The chain's CDR3 is CASSLRLAGVETQYF. As DNA, the CDR3 is TGTGCCAGCAGCCTGCGACTAGCGGGGGTTGAGACCCAGTACTTC.

V is TRBV28 and J is TRBJ1-1; D unclear. CDR3 length equals 11 residues. V was clipped by 10 bases and J by 5 bases, with 11 bases between them. Germline V gives CDR1 MDHEN, CDR2 SYDVKM. The CDR3 sequence: CATTVETEAFF. The CDR3 nucleotides are TGTGCCACCACCGTAGAGACTGAAGCTTTCTTT.

This chain links TRBV2 with TRBJ1-5, with TRBD1 identical over 7 bases. The V gene end was trimmed by 6 bases and the J gene end by 2 bases; junction bases not matched to a gene: 4. CDR3 length: 14 residues. Germline assignment: CDR1 SNHLY and CDR2 FYNNEI. The CDR3 DNA is TGTGCCAGCAGACCCACAGGGGGCAATCAGCCCCAGCATTTT. It specifies CASRPTGGNQPQHF.

This chain joins TRBV28 and TRBJ2-5; 10 bases fit TRBD1. With V trimmed by 6 bases and J by 3 bases, 1 base remained unmatched. Germline CDR1 is MDHEN and CDR2 is SYDVKM. CDR3 size: 13 residues. For the CDR3, the DNA is TGTGCCAGCAGCGGGACAGGGGAAGAGACCCAGTACTTC. This translates into CASSGTGEETQYF.

The chain couples TRBV19 to TRBJ1-2; no reliable D call. The CDR3 is 15 residues long. The germline CDR1 and CDR2 sequences are LNHDA and SQIVND (reference sequence). Trimming took 5 bases from V and 0 from J, leaving 13 bases between them. The CDR3 spells CASSARTSTNYGYTF. CDR3 DNA sequence: TGTGCCAGTAGTGCCCGGACTTCAACTAACTATGGCTACACCTTC.

The V call is TRBV5-1, the J call TRBJ1-3; no clear D. Trimming took 4 bases from V and 2 from J, leaving 16 bases between them. The CDR3 contains 16 residues. The germline CDR1 and CDR2 sequences are SGHRS and YFSETQ. The CDR3 DNA follows: TGCGCCAGCAGCGTTTCAAAGGCTGGGCCTGGAAACACCATATATTTT. It codes for CASSVSKAGPGNTIYF.

The chain has TRBV28 and TRBJ1-3; 7 nucleotides match TRBD1. The J segment lost 3 bases and the V segment lost 5 bases, leaving 4 bases of the junction unmatched. The CDR3 runs 14 residues. Germline CDR1 MDHEN, CDR2 SYDVKM. The CDR3 region has the DNA TGTGCCAGCAGTCCCAACAGGGGTGGAAACACCATATATTTT. Its translation is CASSPNRGGNTIYF.

This clone is medium-sized by share. At one of its ends the junction is not consistent with the germline gene, which may arise from a read error. The gene calls are TRBV10-3 and TRBJ1-2; D unclear. The CDR3 totals 13 residues. Germline V gene lookup returns CDR1 ENHRY and CDR2 SYGVKD. The DNA for the CDR3 is TGTGCCATCAGCGAGTCGGCCAGGTATGGCTACACCTTC. This sequence encodes CAISESARYGYTF.

This sequence joins TRBV27 and TRBJ1-1; 8 positions agree with TRBD1. The CDR3 sequence is 14 residues long. After removal of 5 bases from V and 5 bases from J, the junction contained 7 bases not matched to a gene. The germline CDR1 and CDR2 sequences are MNHEY and SMNVEV (reference sequence). Here the CDR3 reads CASSIGQGGTEAFF. The CDR3 DNA is TGTGCCAGCAGTATCGGACAGGGCGGTACTGAAGCTTTCTTT.

The chain carries TRBV9 and TRBJ2-1, with a tentative D call TRBD2 (5 bases). The length of the CDR3 is 14 residues. Trimming stripped 3 bases from V and 10 bases from J, with 17 bases between. Germline CDR1 reads SGDLS; CDR2 reads YYNGEE. CDR3 sequence (DNA): TGTGCCAGCAGCGCCAGCGGCGATCTCAGGGAGCAGTTCTTC. Translation: CASSASGDLREQFF.

The chain employs TRBV7-2 and TRBJ2-1; D gene uncertain. The germline CDR1 and CDR2 sequences are SGHTA and FQGNSA. V shed 5 bases and J shed 9 bases, with 14 bases lying between them. The CDR3 is made up of 13 amino acids. The CDR3 protein is CASSPLGATEQFF. The CDR3 bases are TGTGCCAGCAGCCCCCTCGGTGCAACTGAGCAGTTCTTC.

This clone was counted only a few times. The J gene is TRBJ1-5, the V gene TRBV28, with TRBD1 identical over 7 bases. With V trimmed by 8 bases and J by 4 bases, 5 bases remained unmatched. The CDR3 totals 13 residues. CDR1 is MDHEN, CDR2 SYDVKM, per germline. The CDR3 DNA reads as TGTGCCAGCTCGACAGGGTGGAATCAGCCCCAGCATTTT. Amino acids: CASSTGWNQPQHF. The whole variable domain, filled in from reference TRBV28 and TRBJ1-5, reads DVKVTQSSRYLVKRTGEKVFLECVQDMDHENMFWYRQDPGLGLRLIYFSYDVKMKEKGDIPEGYSVSREKKERFSLILESASTNQTSMYLCASSTGWNQPQHFGDGTRLSIL.

This clone was counted once. This chain uses TRBV5-1 with TRBJ2-5; possible D gene TRBD2, 6 bases. The CDR3 is 15 amino acids. Trimming pared 0 bases from V and 5 bases from J, leaving 14 bases between. Per germline, CDR1 SGHRS and CDR2 YFSETQ. The CDR3: CASSLEAGRRETQYF. As DNA, the CDR3 is TGCGCCAGCAGCTTGGAGGCGGGGCGACGGGAGACCCAGTACTTC.

The chain carries TRBV7-9 and TRBJ2-3; D remains ambiguous. CDR1 SEHNR and CDR2 FQNEAQ come from the germline V gene (reference sequence). The CDR3 contains 13 residues. V shed 3 bases and J shed 0 bases, with 4 bases lying between them. Here the CDR3 reads CASSFSSTDTQYF. Here the CDR3 DNA reads TGTGCCAGCAGCTTTTCGAGCACAGATACGCAGTATTTT.

This clone has more than one count but fewer than ten. The V gene is TRBV7-2, the J gene TRBJ2-4; D may be TRBD1 (6 bases). CDR1 SGHTA and CDR2 FQGNSA come from the germline V gene. The CDR3 covers 12 residues. V dropped 3 bases and J dropped 6 bases, with 6 bases sitting between them. Here the CDR3 reads CASSLDRNIQYF. DNA for the CDR3: TGTGCCAGCAGCTTGGACAGAAACATTCAGTACTTC.

The gene calls are TRBV5-1 and TRBJ1-1; 7 nucleotides match TRBD1. The germline V gene has CDR1 SGHRS and CDR2 YFSETQ. The CDR3 has 14 residues. V trimming: 0 bases; J trimming: 7 bases; junction bases outside the gene matches: 6. CDR3: CASSLARDSNEAFF. CDR3 nucleotide sequence: TGCGCCAGCAGCTTGGCCCGGGACAGTAATGAAGCTTTCTTT.

V is TRBV4-1 and J is TRBJ2-3; 15 bases agree with TRBD2. This CDR3 has 18 residues. Per the germline V gene, CDR1 is MGHRA and CDR2 is YSYEKL. The ends lost 0 bases at V and 4 bases at J; junction bases unmatched: 5. CDR3 bases: TGCGCCAGCAGCCAAGAGGGGACTAGCGGGAGGTTTCCAGATACGCAGTATTTT. Protein product: CASSQEGTSGRFPDTQYF.

This clone turned up a few times. The chain is built from TRBV6-1 and TRBJ1-5; 7 nucleotides line up with TRBD1. Unmatched junction bases numbered 11, after V lost 4 bases and J lost 2 bases. This CDR3 spans 17 amino acids. Germline V gene sequence: CDR1 MNHNS, CDR2 SASEGT. Here the CDR3 reads CASSGRQGGFGNQPQHF. The CDR3 DNA reads TGTGCCAGCAGTGGACGACAGGGAGGCTTTGGCAATCAGCCCCAGCATTTT.

This clone was detected only once. The chain couples TRBV28 to TRBJ1-2; 7 bases match TRBD1. CDR3 size: 14 residues. Losses at the gene ends were 5 bases for V and 4 bases for J; bases not matched to a gene: 7. Germline V gene lookup returns CDR1 MDHEN and CDR2 SYDVKM. The CDR3 nucleotides are TGTGCCAGCAGTGGGACAGAGGTCGGCTATGGCTACACCTTC. Translation: CASSGTEVGYGYTF.